This entry lists 31 T cell receptor beta chains sequenced from one sample in a study of cytomegalovirus exposure and HLA in healthy donors. The primer mix had 60 Vbeta and 13 Jbeta primers. TCRdb's copy holds only in-frame clones and misses some; the assay was immunoSEQ multiplex PCR. In the table there are nearly 110,000 clones, over 70% of which are singletons. The material sequenced was PBMCs. Source of these receptors: a young man in good health and CMV-seronegative.

This chain links TRBV18 with TRBJ1-1, with 10 positions matching TRBD1. Germline-derived CDR1 and CDR2 are KGHSH and LQKENI. Trimming removed 6 bases from V and 3 bases from J; junction bases left unmatched: 4. The CDR3 contains 14 residues. The CDR3 DNA reads TGTGCCAGCTCCCGACAGGGGGCCGACACTGAAGCTTTCTTT. Amino acid sequence: CASSRQGADTEAFF.

This clone was found a few times. This chain joins TRBV10-3 and TRBJ1-1; D may be TRBD1 (5 bases). Germline V CDR1 and CDR2: ENHRY, SYGVKD. The CDR3 has 14 residues. Trimming shortened V by 5 bases and J by 1 base, and 11 bases separated the two germline ends. The CDR3 bases are TGTGCCATCAGTTCTGTCAGGGCGAACACTGAAGCTTTCTTT. Its translation: CAISSVRANTEAFF.

The chain uses TRBV5-8 and TRBJ1-2; TRBD1 agrees at 8 bases. Germline loops: CDR1 SGHTS, CDR2 YDEGEE. The V gene end was trimmed by 3 bases and the J gene end by 7 bases; junction bases not matched to a gene: 8. The CDR3 consists of 14 residues. For the CDR3, the DNA is TGTGCCAGCAGCTATGGACAGGGCCGATCTGGCTACACCTTC. Residues: CASSYGQGRSGYTF.

The V call is TRBV7-9, the J call TRBJ2-7, with 7 positions matching TRBD2. The CDR3 has 16 amino acids. Germline CDR1 and CDR2: SEHNR and FQNEAQ (reference sequence). V was pared by 5 bases and J by 0 bases, with 10 bases of the junction left unmatched. The CDR3 DNA reads as TGTGCCAGCAGCAATCCGGGGGGATTAAGCTCCTACGAGCAGTACTTC. Protein: CASSNPGGLSSYEQYF. The complete variable domain, with remaining parts taken from reference TRBV7-9 and TRBJ2-7, reads DTGVSQNPRHKITKRGQNVTFRCDPISEHNRLYWYRQTLGQGPEFLTYFQNEAQLEKSRLLSDRFSAERPKGSFSTLEIQRTEQGDSAMYLCASSNPGGLSSYEQYFGPGTRLTVT.

V gene TRBV7-8 combines with J gene TRBJ2-1, with 7 bases that match TRBD2. V trimming: 4 bases; J trimming: 8 bases; junction bases outside the gene matches: 11. Germline CDR1 is SGHVS and CDR2 is FQNEAQ. The CDR3 extends over 15 amino acids. The CDR3 is CASSSRPGGFDEQFF. As DNA, the CDR3 is TGTGCCAGCAGCTCCCGGCCGGGGGGTTTCGATGAGCAGTTCTTC.

The CDR3 nucleotides read TGCGCCAGCAGCCGAACCACGGGGATACCCTACGAGCAGTACTTC. Protein product: CASSRTTGIPYEQYF. V is TRBV5-1 and J is TRBJ2-7; D possibly corresponds to TRBD2 (5 bases). The V gene's germline CDR1 is SGHRS and CDR2 YFSETQ. The CDR3 is 15 amino acids. Trimming took off 4 bases at V and 2 bases at J, with 16 bases between the two ends.

This clone was found a few times. V usage is TRBV5-1 and J usage is TRBJ2-5; D remains unclear. Per germline, CDR1 SGHRS and CDR2 YFSETQ. V shed 4 bases and J shed 4 bases, with 8 bases lying between them. This CDR3 spans 12 amino acids. CDR3 sequence reads: CASSLSRETQYF. CDR3 DNA sequence: TGCGCCAGCAGCCTGTCTCGAGAGACCCAGTACTTC.

The chain is built from TRBV29-1 and TRBJ1-1; no definite D call. The CDR3 contains 12 residues. V lost 3 bases, J lost 6 bases, and 11 bases lay in between. The germline CDR1 and CDR2 sequences are SQVTM and ANQGSEA. CDR3 residues: CSVDAEAPEAFF. The CDR3 region has the DNA TGCAGCGTTGATGCGGAAGCCCCTGAAGCTTTCTTT. The full variable domain, its missing parts supplied by reference TRBV29-1 and TRBJ1-1, is SAVISQKPSRDICQRGTSLTIQCQVDSQVTMMFWYRQQPGQSLTLIATANQGSEATYESGFVIDKFPISRPNLTFSTLTVSNMSPEDSSIYLCSVDAEAPEAFFGQGTRLTVV.

The rearrangement uses TRBV4-1 and TRBJ1-4; D perhaps matches TRBD1 (6 bases). The CDR3 spans 15 residues. Trimming shortened V by 2 bases and J by 7 bases, and 14 bases separated the two germline ends. Per germline, CDR1 MGHRA and CDR2 YSYEKL. The CDR3 DNA reads TGCGCCAGCAGCCAAAGGTCAGGGGTCGGTGAAAAACTGTTTTTT. As protein: CASSQRSGVGEKLFF.

This clone was counted a few times. V is TRBV10-1 and J is TRBJ1-1; no firm D call. V gave up 0 bases and J gave up 5 bases, with 7 bases separating them. Germline loops: CDR1 WNHNN, CDR2 SYGVQD (reference sequence). CDR3 length: 13 amino acids. For the CDR3, the DNA is TGCGCCAGCAGTGAGTCGGCCGTAACTGAAGCTTTCTTT. The encoded protein is CASSESAVTEAFF.

Concerning this clone: One end of the junction does not line up with germline, which may come from a read error. The V gene is TRBV6-1, the J gene TRBJ1-6, with TRBD1 matching over 7 bases. Germline V gives CDR1 MNHNS, CDR2 SASEGT. The CDR3 has 13 residues. As DNA, the CDR3 is TGTGCCAGCAGTGGTCAGACAGGGCTCCATCCATACTTT. It translates to CASSGQTGLHPYF.

V usage is TRBV7-8 and J usage is TRBJ1-5; the D gene is possibly TRBD1 (5 bases). The CDR3 is 16 residues long. Germline lookup yields CDR1 SGHVS and CDR2 FQNEAQ. V shed 4 bases and J shed 0 bases, with 13 bases lying between them. This CDR3 is CASSSFRAGSNQPQHF. In DNA, the CDR3 is TGTGCCAGCAGCTCGTTCAGGGCAGGTAGCAATCAGCCCCAGCATTTT.

The V call is TRBV2, the J call TRBJ1-5; 8 bases are a match to TRBD1. J gave up 4 bases and V 6 bases, and 8 bases lay outside the gene matches. CDR1 is SNHLY and CDR2 is FYNNEI in the germline V gene. This CDR3 comprises 15 residues. Here the CDR3 reads CASSPQGVANQPQHF. Here the CDR3 DNA reads TGTGCCAGCAGCCCACAGGGGGTTGCAAATCAGCCCCAGCATTTT.

The rearrangement links TRBV19 to TRBJ1-5; no clear D gene. Trimming cost V 7 bases and J 0 bases, with 10 bases left between them. This CDR3 spans 14 amino acids. The germline V gene has CDR1 LNHDA and CDR2 SQIVND (reference sequence). CDR3 sequence (DNA): TGTGCCAGTAACAGAGACCATAGCAATCAGCCCCAGCATTTT. This translates into CASNRDHSNQPQHF.

The V and J genes are TRBV4-2 and TRBJ2-5; D is undetermined. Trimming removed 0 bases at V and 7 bases at J, with 21 bases between. The CDR3 covers 17 residues. The germline V gene has CDR1 LGHNA and CDR2 YNFKEQ. The CDR3 is CASSQDRSTGPRGTQYF. In nucleotides, the CDR3 is TGTGCCAGCAGCCAAGATCGAAGCACTGGTCCTAGAGGGACCCAGTACTTC.

The V gene is TRBV7-2, the J gene TRBJ1-2; D might be TRBD1 (6 bases). Germline V gives CDR1 SGHTA, CDR2 FQGNSA. V lost 7 bases and J lost 7, with 19 bases in between. The CDR3 spans 14 residues. For the CDR3, the DNA is TGTGCCAGCACCCGACCGGGACACGAGGTTGGCTACACCTTC. This translates into CASTRPGHEVGYTF.

A single count supports this clone. The junction differs from germline at one of its ends, possibly a read error. The genes are TRBV7-2 and TRBJ1-2; a possible D gene is TRBD1 (6 bases). CDR1 is SGHTA and CDR2 is FQGNSA in the germline V gene. The CDR3 is 16 amino acids. For the CDR3, the DNA is TGTGCCAGCAGTTTAGGGGGGGTGGTCTCTAACTATGGCTACACCTTC. Protein product: CASSLGGVVSNYGYTF.

As concerns this clone: Mismatch with germline at one junction end may stem from a read error. J is TRBJ2-2 and V is TRBV7-7; TRBD2 might be the D (7 bases). Per germline, CDR1 SSHAT and CDR2 FNYEAQ (reference sequence). The CDR3 runs 14 residues. The CDR3 region is CASSPTGRAGELFF. The CDR3 nucleotides are TGTGCTAGCAGCCCCACAGGGAGGGCCGGGGAGCTGTTTTTT.

This sequence joins TRBV13 and TRBJ2-3; tentative D call: TRBD2 (5 bases). Germline assignment: CDR1 PRHDT and CDR2 FYEKMQ (reference sequence). CDR3 length equals 16 residues. V was cut by 5 bases and J by 2 bases, with 17 bases left in between. The CDR3 nucleotides are TGTGCCAGCAGCCCTCCCCCTGGACTTCACACAGATACGCAGTATTTT. As protein: CASSPPPGLHTDTQYF.

The rearrangement links TRBV29-1 to TRBJ1-2; possible D gene TRBD1, 6 bases. Germline V lookup: CDR1 SQVTM, CDR2 ANQGSEA. Trimming left V 6 bases short and J 7 bases short, with 18 bases between. This CDR3 region has 13 residues. In DNA, the CDR3 is TGCAGCGTGCCTGGACAGATAAGTGTTGGCTACACCTTC. It codes for CSVPGQISVGYTF.

This chain connects TRBV4-1 to TRBJ1-5, with 7 positions matching TRBD1. The CDR3 loop spans 17 amino acids. Germline V gene data show CDR1 as MGHRA and CDR2 as YSYEKL. V shed 1 base, J shed 4 bases, and the junction held 10 bases outside the gene matches. This CDR3 is CASSQVLVGTVNQPQHF. In DNA form, the CDR3 reads TGCGCCAGCAGCCAAGTCTTGGTCGGGACAGTTAATCAGCCCCAGCATTTT.

This clone was detected a few times. The chain recombines TRBV2 with TRBJ1-3; no definite D call. Trimming took 6 bases from V and 0 from J, leaving 6 bases between them. The germline CDR1 and CDR2 sequences are SNHLY and FYNNEI. The CDR3 is made up of 13 amino acids. CDR3 coding DNA: TGTGCCAGCAGAGTTAGCTCTGGAAACACCATATATTTT. Protein: CASRVSSGNTIYF.

This clone was detected a few times. CDR3 sequence (DNA): TGTGCCACCAGCAGAGACAGGGCAACTCAGCCCCAGCATTTT. Its translation is CATSRDRATQPQHF. The rearrangement joins TRBV15 to TRBJ1-5, with D possibly matching TRBD1 (5 bases). Trimming removed 0 bases from V and 6 bases from J, with 9 bases in between. The germline V gene encodes CDR1 LNHNV and CDR2 YYDKDF (reference sequence). The CDR3 runs 14 residues.

Remarks on this clone: The junction departs from germline at one end; a sequencing error may be responsible. The chain couples TRBV7-7 to TRBJ2-1; the D gene is possibly TRBD2 (6 bases). The CDR3 covers 15 residues. Per germline, CDR1 SSHAT and CDR2 FNYEAQ (reference sequence). DNA of the CDR3: TGTGCTAGCAGCTTAGCCCGGGAGAGATACAATGAGCAGTTCTTC. It is translated as CASSLARERYNEQFF.

The chain combines TRBV4-1 with TRBJ2-5, with TRBD1 matching over 8 bases. Germline V gene data show CDR1 as MGHRA and CDR2 as YSYEKL. The CDR3 runs 17 residues. The trim removed 4 bases at V and 5 bases at J, leaving 15 bases unmatched. The CDR3 sequence is CASSRGGTGRPVETQYF. For the CDR3, the DNA is TGCGCCAGCAGCCGCGGCGGGACAGGCCGTCCGGTGGAGACCCAGTACTTC.

The chain joins TRBV4-1 to TRBJ2-3; the match to TRBD1 covers 9 bases. Germline CDR1 is MGHRA and CDR2 is YSYEKL. V lost 0 bases, J lost 3 bases, and 10 bases stayed unmatched. This CDR3 comprises 18 residues. The CDR3: CASSQEPGTGSGTDTQYF. CDR3 in DNA: TGCGCCAGCAGCCAAGAACCCGGGACAGGGAGTGGGACAGATACGCAGTATTTT.

The sample holds a few counts of this clone. The chain recombines TRBV4-2 with TRBJ1-2; 8 bases agree with TRBD1. The CDR3 spans 15 residues. V lost 5 bases to trimming and J lost 3 bases; unmatched junction nucleotides: 8. Germline values: CDR1 LGHNA, CDR2 YNFKEQ. The CDR3 DNA reads TGTGCCAGCAGCGGCCGGACAGGGAAAGACTATGGCTACACCTTC. The encoded protein is CASSGRTGKDYGYTF.

The chain combines TRBV9 with TRBJ1-1, with D hard to call. Trimming pared 4 bases from V and 6 bases from J, leaving 19 bases between. The CDR3 is 15 residues long. Germline lookup yields CDR1 SGDLS and CDR2 YYNGEE. This CDR3 reads CASSPHPRDVAEAFF. The CDR3 bases are TGTGCCAGCAGCCCACATCCGAGGGATGTGGCTGAAGCTTTCTTT. Full variable domain (remainder filled in from reference TRBV9 and TRBJ1-1): DSGVTQTPKHLITATGQRVTLRCSPRSGDLSVYWYQQSLDQGLQFLIQYYNGEERAKGNILERFSAQQFPDLHSELNLSSLELGDSALYFCASSPHPRDVAEAFFGQGTRLTVV.

The chain uses TRBV19 and TRBJ2-4; 8 bases are shared with TRBD1. Germline CDR1 reads LNHDA; CDR2 reads SQIVND (reference sequence). With V trimmed by 8 bases and J by 3 bases, 6 bases remained unmatched. The CDR3 sequence is 14 residues long. The CDR3 loop is CASYADRDKNIQYF. CDR3 DNA: TGTGCCAGTTATGCGGACAGGGACAAAAACATTCAGTACTTC.

The chain employs TRBV7-2 and TRBJ2-3; D possibly corresponds to TRBD2 (5 bases). The CDR3 contains 12 residues. Trimming took 1 base from V and 8 from J, leaving 7 bases between them. CDR1 and CDR2 (germline): SGHTA, FQGNSA. CDR3 residues: CASSLEGLTQYF. DNA of the CDR3: TGTGCCAGCAGCTTAGAAGGACTTACGCAGTATTTT.

The chain couples TRBV4-1 to TRBJ1-6; 8 bases match TRBD1. The germline V gene has CDR1 MGHRA and CDR2 YSYEKL. The CDR3 extends over 13 amino acids. Trimming cost V 3 bases and J 10 bases; bases outside gene matches: 2. The CDR3 nucleotides are TGCGCCAGCAGCCAGACAGGGGTCTCACCCCTCCACTTT. Its protein is CASSQTGVSPLHF.